One and the same sample provided the 32 T cell receptor beta chains below, sequenced in a study of early T cells in non-severe SARS-CoV-2 infection. TCRdb called the 5' RACE reads again in MiXCR, with one record for every CDR3 protein. The sample lists around 60,000 distinct CDR3 sequences; just over 20% were seen once. Material: whole blood, obtained at baseline. The receptor set was obtained from an adult who was a healthcare worker with PCR-confirmed SARS-CoV-2 infection or an uninfected control (not recorded which).

For this clonotype: The junction does not match germline at one end; this may be a read error. The rearrangement uses TRBV20-1 and TRBJ2-7; D is possibly TRBD2 (5 bases). In germline, CDR1 is DFQATT, CDR2 SNEGSKA (reference sequence). The CDR3 consists of 10 residues. This CDR3 is CSAREVEENF. DNA of the CDR3: TGCAGTGCTAGAGAGGTGGAGGAGAACTTC.

The CDR3 sequence is CASSQAGGQETQYF. The CDR3, as DNA: TGTGCCAGCAGCCAAGCAGGGGGCCAAGAGACCCAGTACTTC. V is TRBV3-1 and J is TRBJ2-5; 7 bases agree with TRBD1. Looked up from germline, CDR1 is LGHDT and CDR2 is YNNKEL (reference sequence). This CDR3 region has 14 residues. Trimming at V came to 1 base and at J to 1 base, leaving 0 bases not matched to a gene.

This chain links TRBV9 with TRBJ1-1; 8 nucleotides agree with TRBD1. Unmatched junction bases numbered 10, after V lost 3 bases and J lost 6 bases. The germline V gene encodes CDR1 SGDLS and CDR2 YYNGEE. The CDR3 covers 15 residues. Here the CDR3 DNA reads TGTGCCAGCAGCGCCAGCAGGGGGCTAGACGCTGAAGCTTTCTTT. This gives the protein CASSASRGLDAEAFF.

The chain combines TRBV29-1 with TRBJ1-5; 8 bases align to TRBD1. Germline V gene data show CDR1 as SQVTM and CDR2 as ANQGSEA. V shed 4 bases, J shed 7 bases, and the junction held 6 bases outside the gene matches. This CDR3 spans 13 amino acids. CDR3 in DNA: TGCAGCGTTGCACAGGGGGTAAGGCAGCCCCAGCATTTT. Encoded protein: CSVAQGVRQPQHF.

The rearrangement uses TRBV9 and TRBJ2-2, with D hard to call. CDR1 is SGDLS and CDR2 is YYNGEE in the germline V gene. The V gene lost 1 base and the J gene lost 6 bases, with 7 bases spanning the gap. This CDR3 is built from 13 residues. CDR3 nucleotide sequence: TGTGCCAGCAGCGTAAGGGATTCCGGGGAGCTGTTTTTT. Its translation is CASSVRDSGELFF.

V usage is TRBV19 and J usage is TRBJ2-5; tentatively, D is TRBD1 (5 bases). Trimming pared 7 bases from V and 3 bases from J, leaving 15 bases between. Germline CDR1 LNHDA, CDR2 SQIVND (reference sequence). CDR3 length: 14 residues. CDR3 sequence reads: CASTERGREETQYF. DNA of the CDR3: TGTGCCAGTACCGAAAGGGGAAGGGAAGAGACCCAGTACTTC. Looking up the rest from reference TRBV19 and TRBJ2-5 gives the full variable domain: DGGITQSPKYLFRKEGQNVTLSCEQNLNHDAMYWYRQDPGQGLRLIYYSQIVNDFQKGDIAEGYSVSREKKESFPLTVTSAQKNPTAFYLCASTERGREETQYFGPGTRLLVL.

This clonotype was picked up a small number of times. The V and J genes are TRBV25-1 and TRBJ1-6; D is uncertain. Germline CDR1 is MGHDK and CDR2 is SYGVNS. Trimming took 4 bases from V and 16 from J, leaving 14 bases between them. The CDR3 totals 12 residues. This CDR3 is CASSVDGPSLHF. DNA for the CDR3: TGTGCCAGCAGTGTGGACGGCCCTTCGCTCCACTTT. Variable domain in full (rest from reference TRBV25-1 and TRBJ1-6): EADIYQTPRYLVIGTGKKITLECSQTMGHDKMYWYQQDPGMELHLIHYSYGVNSTEKGDLSSESTVSRIRTEHFPLTLESARPSHTSQYLCASSVDGPSLHFGNGTRLTVT.

V and J are TRBV7-2 and TRBJ2-3, with D perhaps matching TRBD2 (5 bases). V lost 5 bases and J lost 2, with 20 bases in between. CDR3 length: 17 amino acids. Germline V gene lookup returns CDR1 SGHTA and CDR2 FQGNSA. This chain's CDR3 is CASSPLGSGQYTDTQYF. CDR3 DNA sequence: TGTGCCAGCAGCCCACTGGGGAGCGGCCAGTACACAGATACGCAGTATTTT.

The chain couples TRBV9 to TRBJ2-5; TRBD2 might be the D (7 bases). Per the germline V gene, CDR1 is SGDLS and CDR2 is YYNGEE. CDR3 length equals 13 residues. Deletions cut 4 bases from V and 5 bases from J, with 12 bases between. The CDR3 region is CASSNRGAETQYF. The CDR3 region has the DNA TGTGCCAGCAGCAATCGGGGGGCTGAGACCCAGTACTTC.

There are many counts of this clonotype. The V gene is TRBV20-1, the J gene TRBJ2-5; D is unresolved. The CDR3 contains 11 residues. Germline CDR1 is DFQATT and CDR2 is SNEGSKA (reference sequence). Trimming removed 2 bases from V and 4 bases from J, with 5 bases in between. Written as DNA, the CDR3 is TGCAGTGCTAGATCAGGAGAGACCCAGTACTTC. It codes for CSARSGETQYF.

V and J are TRBV6-2 or TRBV6-3 and TRBJ2-3; TRBD1 is a possible D gene (6 bases). This CDR3 spans 17 amino acids. V lost 6 bases and J 8 bases, leaving 27 bases between the germline ends. The germline V gene has CDR1 MNHEY and CDR2 SVGEGT. CDR3 protein: CASSTPLVSTGYGTQYF. CDR3 DNA sequence: TGTGCCAGCAGCACCCCCCTCGTGAGTACAGGGTATGGTACGCAGTATTTT.

This clonotype was counted at least ten times. This chain joins TRBV7-8 and TRBJ2-1, with D tentatively TRBD1 (9 bases). The CDR3 contains 16 residues. The V gene lost 5 bases and the J gene lost 7 bases, with 21 bases spanning the gap. Germline CDR1 and CDR2: SGHVS and FQNEAQ. The CDR3: CASSAGGQGMKNEQFF. Here the CDR3 DNA reads TGTGCCAGCAGCGCGGGGGGACAGGGAATGAAAAATGAGCAGTTCTTC.

This clonotype was recorded once. The chain combines TRBV27 with TRBJ2-1; 7 positions agree with TRBD2. CDR1 MNHEY and CDR2 SMNVEV come from the germline V gene (reference sequence). The J segment lost 6 bases and the V segment lost 5 bases, leaving 7 bases of the junction unmatched. This CDR3 spans 14 amino acids. The CDR3 here is CASSERGPINEQFF. CDR3 in DNA: TGTGCCAGCAGTGAGCGGGGCCCCATCAATGAGCAGTTCTTC.

The V and J genes are TRBV5-1 and TRBJ2-3, with 9 bases matching TRBD1. The CDR3 is made up of 17 amino acids. The V gene's germline CDR1 is SGHRS and CDR2 YFSETQ. Losses at the gene ends were 0 bases for V and 6 bases for J; bases not matched to a gene: 11. CDR3 in amino acids: CASSLATGTGTDDTQYF. CDR3 coding DNA: TGCGCCAGCAGCTTGGCCACCGGGACAGGGACGGACGATACGCAGTATTTT.

The chain carries TRBV12-3 or TRBV12-4 and TRBJ1-2, with unresolved D. V dropped 8 bases and J dropped 4 bases, with 14 bases sitting between them. This CDR3 spans 13 amino acids. The CDR3 spells CASSWEGGYGYTF. For the CDR3, the DNA is TGTGCCAGCTCATGGGAGGGCGGCTATGGCTACACCTTC.

This clonotype has only a few counts. The chain uses TRBV7-8 and TRBJ2-3, with TRBD2 matching 8 bases. V shed 2 bases and J 6 bases; nucleotides not matched to a gene: 4. The CDR3 covers 14 residues. Germline V CDR1 and CDR2: SGHVS, FQNEAQ. The CDR3 sequence: CASSLWRGADTQYF. In DNA form, the CDR3 reads TGTGCCAGCAGCTTATGGCGGGGGGCGGATACGCAGTATTTT.

The chain joins TRBV25-1 to TRBJ2-3; D might be TRBD1 or TRBD2, each matching 6 bases. From germline, CDR1 is MGHDK and CDR2 SYGVNS. The ends were cut back, 10 bases at V and 0 bases at J, with 14 bases in the middle. CDR3 length equals 14 residues. CDR3 bases: TGTGCCAACGTGGGGGGCGGAAGCACAGATACGCAGTATTTT. It specifies CANVGGGSTDTQYF.

This clonotype was observed a few times. The genes are TRBV6-2 or TRBV6-3 and TRBJ2-3; D is uncertain. Germline V lookup: CDR1 MNHEY, CDR2 SVGEGT. This CDR3 comprises 14 residues. V lost 3 bases to trimming and J lost 0 bases, with 7 bases between them. The CDR3 DNA follows: TGTGCCAGCAGTTATGCACTGAGCACAGATACGCAGTATTTT. Residues: CASSYALSTDTQYF.

This clonotype showed up many times. The CDR3 sequence is CASSLIGDNYGYTF. The CDR3 region has the DNA TGTGCCAGCAGTCTGATTGGGGACAACTATGGCTACACCTTC. This chain links TRBV5-6 with TRBJ1-2, with a possible D match to TRBD1 (5 bases). V lost 5 bases and J lost 2, with 13 bases in between. This CDR3 is 14 amino acids long. Germline V gene lookup returns CDR1 SGHDT and CDR2 YYEEEE. The variable domain in full, completed from reference TRBV5-6 and TRBJ1-2, reads DAGVTQSPTHLIKTRGQQVTLRCSPKSGHDTVSWYQQALGQGPQFIFQYYEEEERQRGNFPDRFSGHQFPNYSSELNVNALLLGDSALYLCASSLIGDNYGYTFGSGTRLTVV.

This clonotype was found a few times. J is TRBJ2-7 and V is TRBV12-3 or TRBV12-4; 8 positions agree with TRBD2. This CDR3 contains 17 residues. With 4 bases clipped from V and 2 bases from J, the junction kept 13 bases outside the gene matches. The CDR3 loop reads CASSSWGGSGEPYEQYF. The CDR3 bases are TGTGCCAGCAGTTCCTGGGGTGGTAGCGGGGAGCCCTACGAGCAGTACTTC.

This clonotype was observed a few times. The rearrangement joins TRBV28 to TRBJ2-2; 7 bases line up with TRBD1. This CDR3 is built from 15 residues. The ends lost 8 bases at V and 4 bases at J; junction bases unmatched: 10. In germline, CDR1 is MDHEN, CDR2 SYDVKM. The CDR3 region is CASVQGSVGTGELFF. CDR3 nucleotides: TGTGCCAGCGTACAGGGGAGTGTCGGCACCGGGGAGCTGTTTTTT.

Only a few counts were recorded for this clonotype. The gene calls are TRBV12-3 or TRBV12-4 and TRBJ2-3, with 7 bases aligning to TRBD2. The trim removed 3 bases at V and 5 bases at J, leaving 5 bases unmatched. This CDR3 has 14 residues. CDR3 sequence reads: CASSFSGGKDTQYF. CDR3 nucleotides: TGTGCCAGCAGTTTCTCCGGGGGGAAAGATACGCAGTATTTT.

At least ten counts were recorded for this clonotype. The J gene is TRBJ2-7, the V gene TRBV14, with D perhaps matching TRBD1 (6 bases). This CDR3 is 13 amino acids long. Germline V gene data show CDR1 as SGHDN and CDR2 as FVKESK. Between the trimmed V and J ends, which lost 4 bases and 5 bases, there was a span of 12 bases. The CDR3 DNA reads TGTGCCAGCAGCCCCCCGGACAGCCACGAGCAGTACTTC. The encoded protein is CASSPPDSHEQYF.

This clonotype was counted between two and nine times. The rearrangement joins TRBV20-1 to TRBJ2-5, with D maybe TRBD2 (7 bases). The CDR3 runs 12 residues. Looked up from germline, CDR1 is DFQATT and CDR2 is SNEGSKA (reference sequence). The V gene lost 3 bases and the J gene lost 5 bases, with 10 bases spanning the gap. The DNA for the CDR3 is TGCAGTGCTAGGGGCGGGGGCGAGACCCAGTACTTC. It codes for CSARGGGETQYF.

V gene TRBV5-5 combines with J gene TRBJ2-5, with D perhaps TRBD1 (6 bases). The CDR3 length is 14 residues. The germline V and J ends were trimmed by 4 bases and 0 bases, with 10 bases remaining between them. The germline gives CDR1 SGHKS, CDR2 YYEKEE (reference sequence). CDR3 DNA sequence: TGTGCCAGCAGCCCGGACAGCTACCAAGAGACCCAGTACTTC. Its protein is CASSPDSYQETQYF. Together with reference TRBV5-5 and TRBJ2-5, the CDR3 gives the full variable domain: DAGVTQSPTHLIKTRGQQVTLRCSPISGHKSVSWYQQVLGQGPQFIFQYYEKEERGRGNFPDRFSARQFPNYSSELNVNALLLGDSALYLCASSPDSYQETQYFGPGTRLLVL.

In this sample, this clonotype turned up a few times. CDR3 coding DNA: TGCAGTGCTAAGGCCCCACCTGGAACCGTATCCTACAATGAGCAGTTCTTC. Translated, it gives CSAKAPPGTVSYNEQFF. The chain has TRBV20-1 and TRBJ2-1; no clear D. V dropped 4 bases and J dropped 1 base, with 20 bases sitting between them. CDR1 is DFQATT, CDR2 SNEGSKA, per germline (reference sequence). CDR3 length equals 17 residues.

The chain employs TRBV3-1 and TRBJ2-3; D tentatively reads TRBD1 or TRBD2 (6 bases each). This CDR3 is 17 amino acids long. Germline-derived CDR1 and CDR2 are LGHDT and YNNKEL (reference sequence). V gave up 3 bases and J gave up 4 bases, with 20 bases separating them. The chain's CDR3 is CASSQRIGGPGSDTQYF. As DNA, the CDR3 is TGTGCCAGCAGCCAGAGAATTGGGGGGCCGGGATCAGATACGCAGTATTTT.

The chain joins TRBV9 to TRBJ1-3; perhaps TRBD1 as D (6 bases). The germline CDR1 and CDR2 sequences are SGDLS and YYNGEE. Trimming took 1 base from V and 0 from J, leaving 8 bases between them. The CDR3 has 15 residues. As DNA, the CDR3 is TGTGCCAGCAGCGTACAGGGGAACTCTGGAAACACCATATATTTT. Protein sequence: CASSVQGNSGNTIYF.

There are a few counts of this clonotype. The chain couples TRBV2 to TRBJ2-1; 10 bases fit TRBD2. The germline CDR1 and CDR2 sequences are SNHLY and FYNNEI. V lost 6 bases and J lost 8; bases outside the gene matches: 10. The CDR3 consists of 15 residues. CDR3 region: CASRPLAGLGDEQFF. For the CDR3, the DNA is TGTGCCAGCAGGCCACTAGCGGGGCTCGGTGATGAGCAGTTCTTC. Complete variable domain (other parts from reference TRBV2 and TRBJ2-1): EPEVTQTPSHQVTQMGQEVILRCVPISNHLYFYWYRQILGQKVEFLVSFYNNEISEKSEIFDDQFSVERPDGSNFTLKIRSTKLEDSAMYFCASRPLAGLGDEQFFGPGTRLTVL.

This chain joins TRBV14 and TRBJ1-1; no definite D call. With 4 bases removed from V and 0 bases from J, the gap between germline ends came to 12 bases. The germline gives CDR1 SGHDN, CDR2 FVKESK. The CDR3 extends over 15 amino acids. The CDR3 sequence is CASSPRQGLNTEAFF. CDR3 nucleotides: TGTGCCAGCAGCCCTAGACAAGGATTGAACACTGAAGCTTTCTTT. Drawing the rest from reference TRBV14 and TRBJ1-1, the complete variable domain is EAGVTQFPSHSVIEKGQTVTLRCDPISGHDNLYWYRRVMGKEIKFLLHFVKESKQDESGMPNNRFLAERTGGTYSTLKVQPAELEDSGVYFCASSPRQGLNTEAFFGQGTRLTVV.

This clonotype appeared a few times. V usage is TRBV7-9 and J usage is TRBJ1-2, with TRBD1 identical over 7 bases. The J segment lost 4 bases and the V segment lost 4 bases, leaving 6 bases of the junction unmatched. This CDR3 spans 14 amino acids. In germline, CDR1 is SEHNR, CDR2 FQNEAQ (reference sequence). For the CDR3, the DNA is TGTGCCAGCAGCTGGGGGACAGCCACCTATGGCTACACCTTC. This sequence encodes CASSWGTATYGYTF.

There are many counts of this clonotype. The genes are TRBV20-1 and TRBJ2-2, with D unclear. CDR1 is DFQATT, CDR2 SNEGSKA, per germline (reference sequence). The CDR3 is 14 residues long. Trimming took 0 bases from V and 8 from J, leaving 13 bases between them. CDR3 nucleotide sequence: TGCAGTGCTAGAGATTCTCTCACCACGGGGGAGCTGTTTTTT. Residues: CSARDSLTTGELFF.